The clone carrying this TCR beta chain was picked up many times. The sorted Tregs were CD4+CD25+CD127-/low cells. Trimming removed 5 bases from V and 4 bases from J; junction bases left unmatched: 8. CDR3 length: 15 residues. CDR1 and CDR2 from the germline V gene are SNHLY and FYNNEI. Each CDR3 protein gets one entry after TCRdb re-called the 5' RACE reads with MiXCR. In the table there are 32,000 or so distinct CDR3 sequences, over 20% of which are singletons. Sequenced: tumor-infiltrating Tregs sorted from the breast tumor. This clonotype was sampled from a female donor with breast cancer. The rearrangement uses TRBV2 and TRBJ2-1; the match to TRBD1 covers 7 bases. CDR3 DNA: TGTGCCAGCAGTTACAGGGGTCCCGTGTACAATGAGCAGTTCTTC. This codes for CASSYRGPVYNEQFF.